This T cell receptor beta chain was found in a study of control samples from healthy donors and cancer patients. Produced via immunoSEQ multiplex PCR; TCRdb's table is partial and in-frame only. The sample contains fewer than 200,000 clones, around 90% of which appear only once. Deletions cut 4 bases from V and 3 bases from J, with 13 bases between. The CDR3 runs to 14 residues. The germline CDR1 and CDR2 sequences are SNHLY and FYNNEI. The receptor comes from a woman aged 50 to 60 in good health. Specimen: blood. The rearrangement uses TRBV2 and TRBJ2-7, with D perhaps TRBD1 or TRBD2 (5 bases each). In DNA form, the CDR3 reads TGTGCCAGCAGTGTGCAAGGGGACGTCTACGAGCAGTACTTC. It yields the protein CASSVQGDVYEQYF.